Following are 20 T cell receptor beta chains from one sample sequenced in a study of cytomegalovirus exposure and HLA in healthy donors (TCRdb year 2017). The method behind the library was the immunoSEQ multiplex PCR assay. As stored in TCRdb, this immuneACCESS dataset retains in-frame rearrangements with V and J assigned. A fraction of the clones does not appear; measured against another copy, unresolved V genes explain less than half of the discrepancy, and the remainder lacks a known reason. In all, the sample holds 250,000 to 400,000 clones, and nearly 90% of those were seen once. Around 0.91% of the sample is held by the ten biggest clonotypes. Sequences were obtained from PBMCs. These receptors were obtained from a man under 40 in good health and CMV-seronegative.

With respect to this clone: Within the sample, other DNA sequences also encode this same CDR3. The gene calls are TRBV6-5 and TRBJ1-2, with 12 bases that match TRBD1. Germline V gives CDR1 MNHEY, CDR2 SVGAGI. With V trimmed by 3 bases and J by 5 bases, 4 bases remained unmatched. The CDR3 is made up of 15 amino acids. The CDR3 spells CASSYRGQGAYGYTF. CDR3 DNA sequence: TGTGCCAGCAGTTATCGGGGACAGGGGGCATATGGCTACACCTTC.

With regard to this clone: Within the sample, other DNA sequences also encode this same CDR3. This chain uses TRBV20-1 with TRBJ2-5; 7 bases agree with TRBD2. This CDR3 is built from 11 residues. The V gene's germline CDR1 is DFQATT and CDR2 SNEGSKA (reference sequence). The V gene end was trimmed by 6 bases and the J gene end by 5 bases; junction bases not matched to a gene: 3. CDR3 sequence (DNA): TGCAGTGCCCGGGGAGGGGAGACCCAGTACTTC. This sequence encodes CSARGGETQYF.

The sample holds one count of this clone. V and J are TRBV2 and TRBJ2-1; D gene ambiguous. CDR1 is SNHLY, CDR2 FYNNEI, per germline. The CDR3 loop spans 15 amino acids. V was trimmed by 3 bases and J by 4 bases, leaving 13 bases between them. The CDR3 sequence: CASSEARVPYNEQFF. The CDR3 coding sequence is TGTGCCAGCAGTGAGGCCCGGGTCCCTTACAATGAGCAGTTCTTC.

The chain carries TRBV7-2 and TRBJ2-7; 9 bases map to TRBD1. V was clipped by 5 bases and J by 4 bases; unmatched bases: 6. The germline V gene encodes CDR1 SGHTA and CDR2 FQGNSA. This CDR3 is built from 14 residues. In DNA form, the CDR3 reads TGTGCCAGCAGCCCCCTGGGACAGGGATACGAGCAGTACTTC. It is translated as CASSPLGQGYEQYF.

V usage is TRBV4-2 and J usage is TRBJ2-3; 8 bases agree with TRBD1. This CDR3 comprises 16 residues. V trimming: 1 base; J trimming: 0 bases; junction bases outside the gene matches: 3. Germline V gene sequence: CDR1 LGHNA, CDR2 YNFKEQ. This chain's CDR3 is CASSQVGTGSTDTQYF. CDR3 bases: TGTGCCAGCAGCCAAGTAGGGACAGGAAGCACAGATACGCAGTATTTT.

This sequence joins TRBV19 and TRBJ2-2; TRBD1 matches 7 bases. The CDR3 is 14 residues long. Per the germline V gene, CDR1 is LNHDA and CDR2 is SQIVND (reference sequence). V lost 7 bases to trimming and J lost 11 bases; unmatched junction nucleotides: 13. The CDR3 DNA sequence: TGTGCCAGTAACCCGACAGGGTTTGCCGCCGAGCTGTTTTTT. Translated, it gives CASNPTGFAAELFF.

The rearrangement uses TRBV28 and TRBJ2-7, with 11 nucleotides matching TRBD1. The CDR3 has 19 amino acids. Germline V lookup: CDR1 MDHEN, CDR2 SYDVKM. V was pared by 2 bases and J by 4 bases, with 16 bases of the junction left unmatched. CDR3 sequence reads: CASSLELGQGVDLGYEQYF. The DNA of the CDR3 is TGTGCCAGCAGTTTAGAGTTGGGACAGGGGGTAGATTTGGGTTACGAGCAGTACTTC.

This clone was found a few times. The chain combines TRBV2 with TRBJ1-5; D ambiguous. Germline assignment: CDR1 SNHLY and CDR2 FYNNEI. Trimming took off 4 bases at V and 5 bases at J, with 6 bases between the two ends. This CDR3 spans 12 amino acids. CDR3 nucleotide sequence: TGTGCCAGCAGTGGGCCGTATCAGCCCCAGCATTTT. Translating it yields CASSGPYQPQHF.

The V and J genes are TRBV14 and TRBJ2-2; D unresolved. Deletions cut 3 bases from V and 4 bases from J, with 15 bases between. Looked up from germline, CDR1 is SGHDN and CDR2 is FVKESK. The CDR3 is made up of 16 amino acids. CDR3 DNA: TGTGCCAGCAGCCATCGATCACTACTCTCCACCGGGGAGCTGTTTTTT. Translating gives CASSHRSLLSTGELFF.

The J gene is TRBJ1-3, the V gene TRBV12-2; TRBD1 is the table's D call and was not checked against the DNA. TRBV12-2 is tagged as a pseudogene. CDR3 length equals 15 residues. The CDR3 protein is CASRRQGPSGNTIYF. The CDR3 nucleotides read TGTGCAAGTCGTCGTCAGGGGCCCTCTGGAAACACCATATATTTT.

This chain connects TRBV7-9 to TRBJ2-5; a possible D gene is TRBD2 (6 bases). Germline V gene sequence: CDR1 SEHNR, CDR2 FQNEAQ (reference sequence). V was cut by 5 bases and J by 4 bases, with 17 bases left in between. The CDR3 totals 15 residues. The CDR3 is CASSGGTLGGETQYF. In DNA, the CDR3 is TGTGCCAGCAGCGGTGGGACCCTGGGGGGAGAGACCCAGTACTTC.

The V call is TRBV19, the J call TRBJ1-4, with D possibly TRBD1 on 6 matching bases. The CDR3 extends over 16 amino acids. Trimming pared 6 bases from V and 7 bases from J, leaving 21 bases between. Per germline, CDR1 LNHDA and CDR2 SQIVND (reference sequence). CDR3 protein: CASRPRTVPRGEKLFF. DNA of the CDR3: TGTGCCAGTAGGCCAAGGACAGTCCCACGGGGTGAAAAACTGTTTTTT.

This chain joins TRBV28 and TRBJ1-1; D unclear. The length of the CDR3 is 11 residues. Between the trimmed V and J ends, which lost 8 bases and 1 base, there was a span of 5 bases. CDR1 is MDHEN, CDR2 SYDVKM, per germline. CDR3 loop: CASEGNTEAFF. As DNA, the CDR3 is TGTGCCAGCGAGGGGAACACTGAAGCTTTCTTT.

CDR3 in amino acids: CASSRTGQGVYEQYF. CDR3 bases: TGTGCCAGCTCACGGACGGGACAGGGGGTCTACGAGCAGTACTTC. The chain carries TRBV18 and TRBJ2-7; 11 bases are a match to TRBD1. The CDR3 consists of 15 residues. After removal of 4 bases from V and 3 bases from J, the junction contained 5 bases not matched to a gene. In germline, CDR1 is KGHSH, CDR2 LQKENI.

The gene calls are TRBV7-9 and TRBJ1-4; D is unresolved. The CDR3 extends over 15 amino acids. Trimming stripped 5 bases from V and 0 bases from J, with 10 bases between. Germline V gives CDR1 SEHNR, CDR2 FQNEAQ (reference sequence). CDR3 region: CASSPLAATNEKLFF. DNA of the CDR3: TGTGCCAGCAGCCCGTTAGCTGCAACTAATGAAAAACTGTTTTTT.

The chain couples TRBV5-1 to TRBJ2-7; 7 nucleotides match TRBD1. The CDR3 runs to 15 residues. Germline assignment: CDR1 SGHRS and CDR2 YFSETQ. Trimming at V came to 2 bases and at J to 5 bases, leaving 10 bases not matched to a gene. The CDR3 loop is CASSFYRGPSNEQYF. DNA for the CDR3: TGCGCCAGCAGCTTCTACAGGGGACCCTCAAACGAGCAGTACTTC. Drawing the rest from reference TRBV5-1 and TRBJ2-7, the complete variable domain is KAGVTQTPRYLIKTRGQQVTLSCSPISGHRSVSWYQQTPGQGLQFLFEYFSETQRNKGNFPGRFSGRQFSNSRSEMNVSTLELGDSALYLCASSFYRGPSNEQYFGPGTRLTVT.

The genes are TRBV7-2 and TRBJ2-3; D is undetermined. Per the germline V gene, CDR1 is SGHTA and CDR2 is FQGNSA. CDR3 size: 17 residues. The ends were cut back, 2 bases at V and 0 bases at J, with 15 bases in the middle. The chain's CDR3 is CASSLHSGVVSTDTQYF. The CDR3 coding sequence is TGTGCCAGCAGCTTACATTCTGGAGTAGTCAGCACAGATACGCAGTATTTT.

V usage is TRBV6-6 and J usage is TRBJ2-7, with 10 bases aligning to TRBD2. This CDR3 region has 16 residues. V was pared by 6 bases and J by 4 bases, with 12 bases of the junction left unmatched. Germline V gene lookup returns CDR1 MNHNY and CDR2 SVGAGI (reference sequence). As DNA, the CDR3 is TGTGCCAGCAGCCGAATAGCGGGGGGAAACTGGTACGAGCAGTACTTC. Translation gives CASSRIAGGNWYEQYF.

The chain employs TRBV28 and TRBJ2-5; D possibly corresponds to TRBD1 (5 bases). This CDR3 has 14 amino acids. The germline CDR1 and CDR2 sequences are MDHEN and SYDVKM. V lost 8 bases to trimming and J lost 7 bases, with 20 bases between them. The CDR3 is CASSPQPWTSTQYF. The CDR3 nucleotides are TGTGCCAGCTCTCCCCAGCCTTGGACATCGACCCAGTACTTC. The whole variable domain, filled in from reference TRBV28 and TRBJ2-5, reads DVKVTQSSRYLVKRTGEKVFLECVQDMDHENMFWYRQDPGLGLRLIYFSYDVKMKEKGDIPEGYSVSREKKERFSLILESASTNQTSMYLCASSPQPWTSTQYFGPGTRLLVL.

The rearrangement uses TRBV7-9 and TRBJ1-2, with no clear D. V lost 1 base and J 1 base, leaving 7 bases between the germline ends. The germline V gene encodes CDR1 SEHNR and CDR2 FQNEAQ (reference sequence). The CDR3 is made up of 14 amino acids. The CDR3 bases are TGTGCCAGCAGCTTAGATACGGGTAACTATGGCTACACCTTC. It specifies CASSLDTGNYGYTF.